This is a list of T cell receptor beta chains from one sample in a study of blood T cell repertoires in COVID-19. Profiling relied on immunoSEQ multiplex PCR, and the TCRdb table lists in-frame clones only, not all of them. Of roughly 180,000 clones in the sample, about 90% were seen once. Sequenced sample: PBMCs or T cells enriched from blood (not recorded which). These receptors all come from a woman in her twenties or thirties who had recovered from COVID-19. CDR3s include the opening cysteine and the closing phenylalanine or tryptophan. The order of the fields is V gene, J gene, clone size, D gene, CDR3 DNA, CDR3 protein. The D gene is left open where the match is weak. Some rows have no size entry. The others give once, few or many, or a class for an expanded clone.

v_gene: TRBV9
j_gene: TRBJ2-1
abundance: NA
d_gene: NA
CDR3nt: TGTGCCAGCAGCCCTGAAAGGGGGGGCAATGAGCAGTTCTTC
CDR3aa: CASSPERGGNEQFF

v_gene: TRBV3-1/TRBV3-2
j_gene: TRBJ2-1
abundance: NA
d_gene: TRBD1
CDR3nt: TGTGCCAGCAGCCAAGTAGTAGGGACAGGGGGGTTAGAGCAGTTCTTC
CDR3aa: CASSQVVGTGGLEQFF

v_gene: TRBV7-2
j_gene: TRBJ1-6
abundance: NA
d_gene: TRBD1
CDR3nt: TGTGCCAGCAGCTTAACAGGGACAGGGAATTCACCCCTCCACTTT
CDR3aa: CASSLTGTGNSPLHF

v_gene: TRBV4-2
j_gene: TRBJ1-2
abundance: NA
d_gene: NA
CDR3nt: TGTGCCAGCAGCCATACGGACAGCGGTAACTATGGCTACACCTTC
CDR3aa: CASSHTDSGNYGYTF

v_gene: TRBV4-2
j_gene: TRBJ1-1
abundance: NA
d_gene: TRBD1
CDR3nt: TGTGCCAGCAGCATGCTGAGGACAGGGAAGAACACTGAAGCTTTCTTT
CDR3aa: CASSMLRTGKNTEAFF

v_gene: TRBV10-3
j_gene: TRBJ1-4
abundance: NA
d_gene: TRBD1
CDR3nt: TGTGCCATCAGTGGGACAGGCGCGGTTGAAAAACTGTTTTTT
CDR3aa: CAISGTGAVEKLFF

v_gene: TRBV7-8
j_gene: TRBJ1-5
abundance: NA
d_gene: NA
CDR3nt: TGTGCCAGCACCTCAGGGTTTAGCAATCAGCCCCAGCATTTT
CDR3aa: CASTSGFSNQPQHF

v_gene: TRBV12-3/TRBV12-4
j_gene: TRBJ2-5
abundance: NA
d_gene: NA
CDR3nt: TGTGCCAGCAGTTTCAGGGATCAAGAGACCCAGTACTTC
CDR3aa: CASSFRDQETQYF

v_gene: TRBV7-2
j_gene: TRBJ2-7
abundance: NA
d_gene: TRBD2
CDR3nt: TGTGCCAGCAGCTTAAAGCGGGGGGCTCTCTACGAGCAGTACTTC
CDR3aa: CASSLKRGALYEQYF

v_gene: TRBV6-5
j_gene: TRBJ1-2
abundance: NA
d_gene: TRBD1
CDR3nt: TGTGCCAGCAGGGCCCGGGACAGAGAATTCTATGGCTACACCTTC
CDR3aa: CASRARDREFYGYTF

v_gene: TRBV9
j_gene: TRBJ1-3
abundance: once
d_gene: NA
CDR3nt: TGTGCCAGCAACCCGGCGGAACCTGGAAACACCATATATTTT
CDR3aa: CASNPAEPGNTIYF

v_gene: TRBV7-2
j_gene: TRBJ1-1
abundance: NA
d_gene: NA
CDR3nt: TGTGCCAGCAGCTCCAACTTACGGACTGAAGCTTTCTTT
CDR3aa: CASSSNLRTEAFF

v_gene: TRBV7-9
j_gene: TRBJ2-1
abundance: NA
d_gene: NA
CDR3nt: TGTGCCAGCAGCTTTGTCCCCACAGCTGAGCAGTTCTTC
CDR3aa: CASSFVPTAEQFF

v_gene: TRBV24-1
j_gene: TRBJ1-4
abundance: NA
d_gene: NA
CDR3nt: TGTGCCACTGGGGTAGGGGTCCCCGGACAGAATAATGAAAAACTGTTTTTT
CDR3aa: CATGVGVPGQNNEKLFF

v_gene: TRBV7-9
j_gene: TRBJ1-5
abundance: NA
d_gene: NA
CDR3nt: TGTGCCAGCCCCCTAGGGCATTTT
CDR3aa: CASPLGHF

v_gene: TRBV7-9
j_gene: TRBJ1-1
abundance: NA
d_gene: NA
CDR3nt: TGTGCCAGCAGCTTGGCGGGAGAAGCTTTCTTT
CDR3aa: CASSLAGEAFF